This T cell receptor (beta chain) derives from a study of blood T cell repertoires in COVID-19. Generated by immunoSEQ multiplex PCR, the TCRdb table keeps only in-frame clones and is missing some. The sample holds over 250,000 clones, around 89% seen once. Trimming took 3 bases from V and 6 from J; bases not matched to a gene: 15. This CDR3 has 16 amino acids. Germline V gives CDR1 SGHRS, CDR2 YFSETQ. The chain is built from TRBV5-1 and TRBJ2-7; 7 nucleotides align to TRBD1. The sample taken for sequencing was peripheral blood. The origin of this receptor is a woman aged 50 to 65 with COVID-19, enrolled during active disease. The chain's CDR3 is CASSSGTESRGLEQYF. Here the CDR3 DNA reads TGCGCCAGCAGCTCCGGGACAGAGTCCCGAGGCCTCGAGCAGTACTTC.